A single sample gave rise to the 15 T cell receptor beta chains below, sequenced in a study of T cells in Graves' hyperthyroidism and ophthalmopathy. Amplification of TCR beta CDR3 regions used RNA as the template. An initial round of RT-PCR targeting the TCR CDR3 relied on the HTBI primer set. TCRdb analysed the multiplex PCR reads with MiXCR anew, one entry per CDR3 protein. Here the sample spans about 340,000 distinct CDR3 sequences, roughly 23% being singletons. Sequencing was performed on blood. The origin of the receptors is a woman between 50 and 59 years old with Graves' hyperthyroidism.

This clonotype has just a few counts. The chain has TRBV6-6 and TRBJ2-2; 10 bases agree with TRBD1. The length of the CDR3 is 16 residues. The junction had 4 bases not matched to a gene; V was cut back by 0 bases and J by 6 bases. Germline CDR1 and CDR2: MNHNY and SVGAGI (reference sequence). The CDR3 loop is CASSYSPDRGAGELFF. DNA for the CDR3: TGTGCCAGCAGTTACTCTCCGGACAGGGGGGCCGGGGAGCTGTTTTTT.

This clonotype was seen just once. The J gene is TRBJ2-3, the V gene TRBV7-3, with 9 nucleotides matching TRBD1. The CDR3 runs 15 residues. Trimming removed 5 bases from V and 2 bases from J; junction bases left unmatched: 5. Germline V CDR1 and CDR2: SGHTA, FQGTGA. CDR3 nucleotides: TGTGCCAGCAGCGCGAGGACAGGGGCCACAGATACGCAGTATTTT. It codes for CASSARTGATDTQYF.

In this sample, this clonotype turned up many times. The rearrangement joins TRBV12-3 or TRBV12-4 to TRBJ2-7, with 8 bases matching TRBD2. The CDR3 runs 14 residues. Trimming removed 6 bases from V and 3 bases from J; junction bases left unmatched: 7. The CDR3 DNA follows: TGTGCCAGCAGCACTAGCGGACGCCGCTACGAGCAGTACTTC. Its protein product is CASSTSGRRYEQYF.

This clonotype was picked up many times. The rearrangement joins TRBV5-6 to TRBJ1-5; 9 positions agree with TRBD1. This CDR3 spans 16 amino acids. With 3 bases clipped from V and 1 base from J, the junction kept 5 bases outside the gene matches. CDR1 SGHDT and CDR2 YYEEEE come from the germline V gene. The CDR3 protein is CASSSQQGASNQPQHF. As DNA, the CDR3 is TGTGCCAGCAGCTCACAACAGGGGGCAAGCAATCAGCCCCAGCATTTT. The variable domain in full, completed from reference TRBV5-6 and TRBJ1-5, reads DAGVTQSPTHLIKTRGQQVTLRCSPKSGHDTVSWYQQALGQGPQFIFQYYEEEERQRGNFPDRFSGHQFPNYSSELNVNALLLGDSALYLCASSSQQGASNQPQHFGDGTRLSIL.

This clonotype was counted many times. J is TRBJ2-1 and V is TRBV7-2; either TRBD1 or TRBD2 may supply D (5 bases each). The CDR3 is 15 residues long. Trimming took 5 bases from V and 0 from J, leaving 11 bases between them. Germline V gene data show CDR1 as SGHTA and CDR2 as FQGNSA. CDR3 DNA: TGTGCCAGCAGCCGGGACCGCCGCTCCTACAATGAGCAGTTCTTC. Protein product: CASSRDRRSYNEQFF. Full variable domain (remainder filled in from reference TRBV7-2 and TRBJ2-1): GAGVSQSPSNKVTEKGKDVELRCDPISGHTALYWYRQSLGQGLEFLIYFQGNSAPDKSGLPSDRFSAERTGGSVSTLTIQRTQQEDSAVYLCASSRDRRSYNEQFFGPGTRLTVL.

This sequence joins TRBV6-1 and TRBJ2-3; TRBD1 aligns across 7 bases. Trimming removed 3 bases from V and 4 bases from J; junction bases left unmatched: 4. CDR3 length: 14 residues. Germline CDR1 and CDR2: MNHNS and SASEGT. In nucleotides, the CDR3 is TGTGCCAGCAGTGAGGACAGGTCCCCAGATACGCAGTATTTT. Translated, it gives CASSEDRSPDTQYF.

The rearrangement links TRBV27 to TRBJ2-7; TRBD2 matches at 10 bases. The germline CDR1 and CDR2 sequences are MNHEY and SMNVEV (reference sequence). The CDR3 is 14 residues long. The V gene end was trimmed by 6 bases and the J gene end by 4 bases; junction bases not matched to a gene: 6. The CDR3 coding sequence is TGTGCCAGCAGATTCAGCGGGAGGGGATACGAGCAGTACTTC. Translation: CASRFSGRGYEQYF.

In its sample, this clonotype was seen many times. The chain joins TRBV6-2 or TRBV6-3 to TRBJ2-5, with 8 bases matching TRBD2. Germline V gene data show CDR1 as MNHEY and CDR2 as SVGEGT. V lost 0 bases, J lost 7 bases, and 7 bases stayed unmatched. CDR3 length: 15 residues. CDR3 sequence (DNA): TGTGCCAGCAGTTACTCGACCAGCGGGAGACTGACCCAGTACTTC. This gives the protein CASSYSTSGRLTQYF.

At least ten counts were recorded for this clonotype. This chain connects TRBV7-8 to TRBJ2-1, with TRBD2 identical over 9 bases. The CDR3 covers 12 residues. In germline, CDR1 is SGHVS, CDR2 FQNEAQ. Trimming cost V 4 bases and J 15 bases; bases outside gene matches: 7. The CDR3 DNA sequence: TGTGCCAGCAGCTACCCCGGGACTAGCCCGTTCTTC. Translated: CASSYPGTSPFF.

This clonotype was seen more than once but under ten times. The chain recombines TRBV11-2 with TRBJ2-3; 12 bases map to TRBD2. V trimming: 4 bases; J trimming: 2 bases; junction bases outside the gene matches: 4. The germline V gene encodes CDR1 SGHAT and CDR2 FQNNGV. This CDR3 is 16 amino acids long. CDR3 nucleotides: TGTGCCAGCAGCTCGCGACTAGCGGGAGACACAGATACGCAGTATTTT. Residues: CASSSRLAGDTDTQYF. The full variable domain, its missing parts supplied by reference TRBV11-2 and TRBJ2-3, is EAGVAQSPRYKIIEKRQSVAFWCNPISGHATLYWYQQILGQGPKLLIQFQNNGVVDDSQLPKDRFSAERLKGVDSTLKIQPAKLEDSAVYLCASSSRLAGDTDTQYFGPGTRLTVL.

This chain connects TRBV3-1 to TRBJ1-4, with 8 bases fitting TRBD1. This CDR3 comprises 13 residues. Germline loops: CDR1 LGHDT, CDR2 YNNKEL (reference sequence). Trimming removed 6 bases from V and 6 bases from J; junction bases left unmatched: 3. The chain's CDR3 is CASRRQGYEKLFF. As DNA, the CDR3 is TGTGCCAGCAGGAGACAGGGGTATGAAAAACTGTTTTTT.

This clonotype was counted ten times or more. The chain joins TRBV4-1 to TRBJ2-3; D may be TRBD2 (6 bases). The V and J ends lost 3 bases and 4 bases respectively, with 11 bases between them. The CDR3 is 14 amino acids. Germline loops: CDR1 MGHRA, CDR2 YSYEKL. CDR3 sequence reads: CASSQTRTADTQYF. CDR3 nucleotide sequence: TGCGCCAGCAGCCAGACTAGGACCGCAGATACGCAGTATTTT.

The V call is TRBV19, the J call TRBJ1-1; D gene unclear. The CDR3 length is 14 residues. Looked up from germline, CDR1 is LNHDA and CDR2 is SQIVND (reference sequence). The V and J ends lost 3 bases and 2 bases respectively, with 10 bases between them. The CDR3 reads CASSIGYLNTEAFF. The DNA of the CDR3 is TGTGCCAGTAGTATCGGCTACCTCAACACTGAAGCTTTCTTT.

This clonotype appeared a few times. CDR3 DNA sequence: TGTGCCACCAGCAGTGTGTTCTTTGGAGGGGCGGACTATGGCTACACCTTC. The encoded protein is CATSSVFFGGADYGYTF. The chain links TRBV15 to TRBJ1-2; possibly TRBD1 for D (5 bases). V lost 3 bases and J lost 3, with 20 bases in between. Germline CDR1 reads LNHNV; CDR2 reads YYDKDF (reference sequence). The length of the CDR3 is 17 residues.

The chain couples TRBV19 to TRBJ1-1, with 9 bases identical to TRBD1. The germline V gene has CDR1 LNHDA and CDR2 SQIVND (reference sequence). This CDR3 is 13 amino acids long. CDR3 in amino acids: CGTLGQGNTEAFF. The CDR3 coding sequence is TGTGGCACGCTGGGACAGGGGAACACTGAAGCTTTCTTT.